The present T cell receptor beta chain was sequenced within a study of OX40 agonist ivuxolimab in advanced cancers. Study overall: Averaging roughly 60 years in age, with a range of roughly 20 to 80, the cohort was around 83% male. A partial response was reached by three patients: one with hepatocellular carcinoma and two with cutaneous melanoma.

As for this clone: What it binds is not known.

Study results and caveats: Partly responding patients at 0.1-3.0 mg/kg showed some of the smallest clonal expansion. In general, CD8+ T cells held more expanded clones than CD4+ did, on average.

The CDR3 is made up of 16 amino acids. The V segment lost 0 bases and the J segment 3 bases; nucleotides outside the gene matches: 4. The germline CDR1 and CDR2 sequences are SGHNT and YYREEE (reference sequence). The method was immunoSEQ multiplex PCR; TCRdb's version includes in-frame clones alone and lacks a portion of them. The table lists around 45,000 clones, over 85% of them singletons. This receptor was taken from an adult with an advanced solid tumor such as melanoma, head and neck, liver or kidney cancer. The input for sequencing was CD4+ or CD8+ T cells sorted from blood, taken in a trial of the OX40 agonist ivuxolimab. This chain connects TRBV5-4 to TRBJ2-5; TRBD2 agrees at 11 bases. The CDR3 sequence is CASSLVLSGGEETQYF. The DNA of the CDR3 is TGTGCCAGCAGCTTGGTGCTTAGCGGGGGGGAAGAGACCCAGTACTTC.